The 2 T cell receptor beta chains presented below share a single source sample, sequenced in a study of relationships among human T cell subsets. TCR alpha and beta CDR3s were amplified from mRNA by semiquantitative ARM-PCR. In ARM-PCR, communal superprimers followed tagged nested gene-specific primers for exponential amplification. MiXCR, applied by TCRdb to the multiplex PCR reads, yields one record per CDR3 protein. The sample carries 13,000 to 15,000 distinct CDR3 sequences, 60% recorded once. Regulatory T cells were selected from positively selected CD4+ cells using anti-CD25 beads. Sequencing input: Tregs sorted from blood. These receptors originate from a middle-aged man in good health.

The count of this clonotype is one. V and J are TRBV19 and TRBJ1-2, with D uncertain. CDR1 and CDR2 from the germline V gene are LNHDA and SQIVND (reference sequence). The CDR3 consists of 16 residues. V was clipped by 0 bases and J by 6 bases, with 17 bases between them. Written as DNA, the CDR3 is TGTGCCAGTAGTATAGAGTCGGGAGGGTCGCTGGATGGCTACACCTTC. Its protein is CASSIESGGSLDGYTF.

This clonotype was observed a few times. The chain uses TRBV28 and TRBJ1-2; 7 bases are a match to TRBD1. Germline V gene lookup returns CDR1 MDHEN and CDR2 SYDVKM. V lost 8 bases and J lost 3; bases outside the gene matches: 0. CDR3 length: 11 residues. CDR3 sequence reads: CASQGDYGYTF. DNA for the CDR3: TGTGCCAGCCAGGGGGACTATGGCTACACCTTC.